The TCR beta chain under discussion was sequenced for a study of PD-L1 blockade in urothelial cancer. The overall study: About nine tenths of the roughly 29 patients were men who had bladder-origin urothelial cancer. Median blood clonality was roughly 0.078, with 86,000 or so unique TCRs. Study observations and caveats: Better survival was predicted when blood TCR clonality before treatment fell below the median.

The CDR3 is 18 residues long. Germline V gene lookup returns CDR1 SEHNR and CDR2 FQNEAQ (reference sequence). Trimming at V came to 2 bases and at J to 0 bases, leaving 5 bases not matched to a gene. In regard to this clone: Antigen specificity is unknown.

Sequenced by immunoSEQ multiplex PCR; TCRdb stores in-frame clones only, minus some. The table records around 69,000 clones, around 93% of them present only once. Noted time point: peripheral blood 6 weeks after treatment start. The sequencing here drew on PBMCs, taken around atezolizumab (anti-PD-L1) treatment. This clonotype was obtained from an elderly woman with urothelial cancer. The V call is TRBV7-9, the J call TRBJ2-1, with 12 nucleotides matching TRBD2. The CDR3 reads CASSLLGLAGPSYNEQFF. The CDR3 nucleotides read TGTGCCAGCAGCTTATTGGGACTAGCGGGCCCCTCCTACAATGAGCAGTTCTTC.